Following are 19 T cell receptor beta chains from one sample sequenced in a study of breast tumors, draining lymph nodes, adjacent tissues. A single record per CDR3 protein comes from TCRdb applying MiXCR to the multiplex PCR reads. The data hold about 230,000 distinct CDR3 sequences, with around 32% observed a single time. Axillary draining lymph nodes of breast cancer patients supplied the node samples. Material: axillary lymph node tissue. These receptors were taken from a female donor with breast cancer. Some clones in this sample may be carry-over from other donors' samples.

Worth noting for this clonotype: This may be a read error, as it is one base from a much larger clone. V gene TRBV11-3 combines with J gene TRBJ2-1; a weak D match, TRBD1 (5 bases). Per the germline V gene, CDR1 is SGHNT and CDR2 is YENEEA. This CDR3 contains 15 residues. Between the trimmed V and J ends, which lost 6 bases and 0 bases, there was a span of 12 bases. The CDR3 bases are TGTGCCAGCAGATTGGGGCAGGTCTCCTACAATGAGCAGTTCTTC. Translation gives CASRLGQVSYNEQFF.

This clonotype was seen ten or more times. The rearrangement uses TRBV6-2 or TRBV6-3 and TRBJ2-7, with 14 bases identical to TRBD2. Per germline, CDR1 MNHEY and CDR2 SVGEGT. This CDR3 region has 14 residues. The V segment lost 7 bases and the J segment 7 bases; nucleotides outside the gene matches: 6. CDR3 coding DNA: TGTGCCAGCATGGGACTAGCGGGAGCTGTAGAGCAGTACTTC. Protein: CASMGLAGAVEQYF.

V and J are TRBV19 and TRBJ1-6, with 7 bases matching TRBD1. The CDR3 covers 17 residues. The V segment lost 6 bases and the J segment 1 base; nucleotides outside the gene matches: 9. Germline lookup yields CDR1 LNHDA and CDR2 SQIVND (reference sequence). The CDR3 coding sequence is TGTGCCAGTAGCCCTACAGGGGACATTTCCTATAATTCACCCCTCCACTTT. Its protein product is CASSPTGDISYNSPLHF.

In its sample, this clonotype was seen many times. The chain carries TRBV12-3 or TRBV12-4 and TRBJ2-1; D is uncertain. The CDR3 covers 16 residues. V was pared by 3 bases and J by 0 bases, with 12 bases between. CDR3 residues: CASSFVGLVSYNEQFF. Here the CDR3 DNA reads TGTGCCAGCAGTTTTGTGGGATTAGTCTCCTACAATGAGCAGTTCTTC.

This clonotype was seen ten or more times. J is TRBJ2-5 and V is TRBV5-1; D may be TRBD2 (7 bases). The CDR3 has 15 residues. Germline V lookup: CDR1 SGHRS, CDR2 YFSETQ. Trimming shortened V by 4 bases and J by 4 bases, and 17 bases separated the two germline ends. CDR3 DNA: TGCGCCAGCAGCGCCGGGGGGCGAGATTTAGAGACCCAGTACTTC. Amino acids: CASSAGGRDLETQYF.

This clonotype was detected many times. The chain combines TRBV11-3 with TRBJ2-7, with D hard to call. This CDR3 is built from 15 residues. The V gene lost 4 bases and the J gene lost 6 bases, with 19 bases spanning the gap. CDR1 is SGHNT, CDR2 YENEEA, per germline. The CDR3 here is CASSSARTATSEQYF. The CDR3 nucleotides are TGTGCCAGCAGCTCAGCCCGGACGGCCACCTCCGAGCAGTACTTC.

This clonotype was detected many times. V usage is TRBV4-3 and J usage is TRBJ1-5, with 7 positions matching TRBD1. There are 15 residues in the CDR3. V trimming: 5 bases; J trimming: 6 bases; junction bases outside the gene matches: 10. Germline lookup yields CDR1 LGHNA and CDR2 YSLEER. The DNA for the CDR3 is TGCGCCAGCAGCGCACGGCTGACAGGGAGTCAGCCCCAGCATTTT. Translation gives CASSARLTGSQPQHF.

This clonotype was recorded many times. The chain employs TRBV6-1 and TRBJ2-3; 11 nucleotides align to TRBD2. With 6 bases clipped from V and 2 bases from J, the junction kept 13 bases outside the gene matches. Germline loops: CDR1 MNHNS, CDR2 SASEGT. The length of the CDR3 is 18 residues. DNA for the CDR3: TGTGCCAGCAGGTTACTAGCGGGAGAGACCGCATCCACAGATACGCAGTATTTT. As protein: CASRLLAGETASTDTQYF.

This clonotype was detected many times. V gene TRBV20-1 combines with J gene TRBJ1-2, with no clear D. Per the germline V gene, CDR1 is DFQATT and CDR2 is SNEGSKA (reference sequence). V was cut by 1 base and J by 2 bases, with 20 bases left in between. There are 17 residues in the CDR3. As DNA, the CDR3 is TGCAGTGCTAGAGGAACCGACATCCATCGACCCAACTATGGCTACACCTTC. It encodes CSARGTDIHRPNYGYTF.

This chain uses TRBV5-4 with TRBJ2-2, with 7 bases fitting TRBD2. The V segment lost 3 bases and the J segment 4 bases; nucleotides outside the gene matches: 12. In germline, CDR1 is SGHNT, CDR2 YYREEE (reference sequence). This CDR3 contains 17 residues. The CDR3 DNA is TGTGCCAGCAGCTCTATGGGGGGGGGAGAAGGCACCGGGGAGCTGTTTTTT. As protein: CASSSMGGGEGTGELFF.

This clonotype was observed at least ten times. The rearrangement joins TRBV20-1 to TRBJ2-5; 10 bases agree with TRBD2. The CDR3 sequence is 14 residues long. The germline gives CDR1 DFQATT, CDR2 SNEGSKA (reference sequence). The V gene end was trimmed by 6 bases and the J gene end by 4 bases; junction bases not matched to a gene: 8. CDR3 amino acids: CSALKREGPETQYF. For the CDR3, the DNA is TGCAGTGCACTGAAGCGGGAGGGCCCAGAGACCCAGTACTTC.

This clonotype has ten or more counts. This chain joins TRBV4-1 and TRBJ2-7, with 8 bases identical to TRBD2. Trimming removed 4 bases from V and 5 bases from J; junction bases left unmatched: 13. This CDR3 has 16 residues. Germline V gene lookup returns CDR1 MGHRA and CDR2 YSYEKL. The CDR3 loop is CASSPTRLATVNEQYF. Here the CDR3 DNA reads TGCGCCAGCAGCCCAACCCGACTAGCGACTGTAAACGAGCAGTACTTC.

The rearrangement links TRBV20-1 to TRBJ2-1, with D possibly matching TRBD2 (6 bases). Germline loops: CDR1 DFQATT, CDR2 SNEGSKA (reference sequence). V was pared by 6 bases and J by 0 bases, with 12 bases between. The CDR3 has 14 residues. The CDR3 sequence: CSAVSGDSYNEQFF. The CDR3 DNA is TGCAGTGCCGTTAGCGGAGACTCCTACAATGAGCAGTTCTTC.

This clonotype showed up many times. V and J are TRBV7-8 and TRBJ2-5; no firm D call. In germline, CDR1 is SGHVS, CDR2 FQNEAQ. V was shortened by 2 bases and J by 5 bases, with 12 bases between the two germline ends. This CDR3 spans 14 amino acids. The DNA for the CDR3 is TGTGCCAGCAGCTTATTATACGTTAAGGAGACCCAGTACTTC. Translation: CASSLLYVKETQYF. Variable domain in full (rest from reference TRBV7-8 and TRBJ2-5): GAGVSQSPRYKVAKRGQDVALRCDPISGHVSLFWYQQALGQGPEFLTYFQNEAQLDKSGLPSDRFFAERPEGSVSTLKIQRTQQEDSAVYLCASSLLYVKETQYFGPGTRLLVL.

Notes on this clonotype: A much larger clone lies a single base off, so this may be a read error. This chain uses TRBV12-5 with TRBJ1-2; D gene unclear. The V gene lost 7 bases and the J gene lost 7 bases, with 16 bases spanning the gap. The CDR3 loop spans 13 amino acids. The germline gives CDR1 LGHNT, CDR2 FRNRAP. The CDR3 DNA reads TGTGCTAGTGAAAGAAAGGCTTTGGGTGGCTACACCTTC. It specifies CASERKALGGYTF. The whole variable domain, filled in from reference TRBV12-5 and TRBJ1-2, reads DARVTQTPRHKVTEMGQEVTMRCQPILGHNTVFWYRQTMMQGLELLAYFRNRAPLDDSGMPKDRFSAEMPDATLATLKIQPSEPRDSAVYFCASERKALGGYTFGSGTRLTVV.

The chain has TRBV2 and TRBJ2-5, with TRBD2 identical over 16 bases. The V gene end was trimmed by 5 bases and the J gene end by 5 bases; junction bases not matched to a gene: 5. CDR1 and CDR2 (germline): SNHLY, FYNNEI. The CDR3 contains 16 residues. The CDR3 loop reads CASSPGTSGRAETQYF. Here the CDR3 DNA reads TGTGCCAGCAGTCCTGGGACTAGCGGGAGGGCGGAGACCCAGTACTTC. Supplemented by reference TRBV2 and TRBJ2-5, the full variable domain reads EPEVTQTPSHQVTQMGQEVILRCVPISNHLYFYWYRQILGQKVEFLVSFYNNEISEKSEIFDDQFSVERPDGSNFTLKIRSTKLEDSAMYFCASSPGTSGRAETQYFGPGTRLLVL.

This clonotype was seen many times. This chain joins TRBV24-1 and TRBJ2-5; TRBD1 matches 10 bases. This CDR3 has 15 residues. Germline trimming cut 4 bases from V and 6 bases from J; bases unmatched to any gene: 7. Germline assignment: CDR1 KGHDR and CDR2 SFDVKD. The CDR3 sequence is CATSEQTGGLKTQYF. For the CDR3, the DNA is TGTGCCACCAGTGAGCAGACAGGGGGCTTGAAGACCCAGTACTTC.

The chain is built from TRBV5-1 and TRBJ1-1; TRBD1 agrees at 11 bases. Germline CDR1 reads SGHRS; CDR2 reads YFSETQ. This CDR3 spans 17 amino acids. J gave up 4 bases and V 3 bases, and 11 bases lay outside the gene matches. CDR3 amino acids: CASSSRPGTGGSTEAFF. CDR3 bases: TGCGCCAGCAGCTCACGTCCCGGGACAGGGGGAAGCACTGAAGCTTTCTTT.

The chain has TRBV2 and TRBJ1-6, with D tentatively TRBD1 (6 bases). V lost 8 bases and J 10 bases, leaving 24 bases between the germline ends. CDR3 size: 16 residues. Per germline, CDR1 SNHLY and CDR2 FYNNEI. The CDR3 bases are TGTGCCAGCCATAAGGCCAGGGGATCCGGTTCCTCACCCCTCCACTTT. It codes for CASHKARGSGSSPLHF.